The rows below give T cell receptor beta chains drawn from one sample of a study of blood T cells in healthy people across ages. TCRdb reanalysed the 5' RACE reads using MiXCR and keeps one entry per CDR3 protein. This repertoire shows about 570,000 distinct CDR3 sequences, approximately 25% found once; its top ten account for around 18%. Specimen: blood. These receptors came from a woman in her 70s in good health. CDR3s include the opening cysteine and the closing phenylalanine or tryptophan. A D gene is named only where the DNA matches it firmly. Size is omitted from some rows. Given values are once, few, many or a class for expanded clones.

v_gene	abundance	d_gene	j_gene	CDR3nt	CDR3aa
TRBV7-8	NA	NA	TRBJ2-7	TGTGCCGGCAGCTTACGAGCCGAGCAGTACTTC	CAGSLRAEQYF
TRBV5-6	NA	NA	TRBJ2-7	TGTGCCTGCAGAAAGGACAACTCCTACGAGCAGTACTTC	CACRKDNSYEQYF
TRBV4-2	NA	TRBD2	TRBJ2-3	TGTGCCAGCAGCCAAGCGCTTAGCGGGGGTAGCACAGATACGCAGTATTTT	CASSQALSGGSTDTQYF
TRBV29-1	NA	TRBD1	TRBJ1-4	TGCAGCGTTGTACAGGGGGCTGATGAAAAACTGTTTTTT	CSVVQGADEKLFF
TRBV20-1	NA	NA	TRBJ2-7	TGCAGTGCTAGGGACCTTTCGGCCCTCCACGAGCAGTACTTC	CSARDLSALHEQYF
TRBV29-1	NA	NA	TRBJ2-6	TGCAGCGTTTTCCGACAGGAACCTGGGGCCAACGTCCTGACTTTC	CSVFRQEPGANVLTF
TRBV5-5	NA	NA	TRBJ2-5	TGTGCCAGCAGCTTTTTACAGAGACAAGAGACCCAGTACTTC	CASSFLQRQETQYF
TRBV7-2	NA	NA	TRBJ2-7	TGTGCCAGCAGCTCAGCCTCCAGGGTTGTTCGTTACGAGCAGTACTTC	CASSSASRVVRYEQYF
TRBV20-1	few	NA	TRBJ2-1	TGCAGTGCTAGTCAAGGCCCCAATGAGCAGTTCTTC	CSASQGPNEQFF
TRBV27	NA	TRBD1	TRBJ2-5	TGTGCCAGCAGTTCCATCGGGACAGGGATTGGCAAGACCCAGTACTTC	CASSSIGTGIGKTQYF
TRBV20-1	many	NA	TRBJ1-4	TGCAGTGCTAGAGATGGGGGGGCTAATGAAAAACTGTTTTTT	CSARDGGANEKLFF
TRBV6-1	few	NA	TRBJ2-3	TGTGTCAGCAGTCATTTTAGCACAGATACGCAGTATTTT	CVSSHFSTDTQYF
TRBV5-1	NA	NA	TRBJ2-5	TGCGCCAGCAGTTCGGACCGAGGACACCGGATCTTC	CASSSDRGHRIF
TRBV3-1	NA	NA	TRBJ2-5	TGTGCCAGCAGCCATGGGGGGATCCAAGAGACCCAGTACTTC	CASSHGGIQETQYF
TRBV2	NA	TRBD2	TRBJ2-3	TGTGCCAGCAGTGACCTTACTAGCGGGGACAGCACAGATACGCAGTATTTT	CASSDLTSGDSTDTQYF
TRBV24-1	NA	NA	TRBJ1-2	TGTGCCACCAGTGTAAGCGGCTATGGCTACACCTTC	CATSVSGYGYTF
TRBV20-1	NA	TRBD1	TRBJ2-4	TGCAGTGCTGAGAAGACAGGGCCCAAAAACATTCAGTACTTC	CSAEKTGPKNIQYF
TRBV20-1	few	TRBD1	TRBJ2-3	TGCAGTGCAGAGGACAGGGGGACAGATACGCAGTATTTT	CSAEDRGTDTQYF